This entry lists 19 T cell receptor beta chains sequenced from one sample in a study of T cells in Graves' hyperthyroidism and ophthalmopathy (dated by TCRdb to the late 2010s). Library method: multiplex PCR. The reads were generated on an Illumina HiSeq 2000. The TCR beta CDR3 regions were amplified from the RNA transcripts. The first round of RT-PCR for the TCR CDR3 was performed with the HTBI primer set and the Qiagen OneStep RT-PCR kit. TCRdb reanalyzed the raw reads on its own, using fastp at Q25 for trimming and MiXCR for clone calling, and kept in-frame beta chains. Every entry covers one CDR3 protein and lists the most common genes and DNA from its rows. Counted in this sample were about 600,000 distinct CDR3 sequences; approximately 15% of them appeared once. The top ten clones comprise approximately 6.4% of the sample. Sequenced material: blood. These receptors originate from a woman between 18 and 30 years old with Graves' ophthalmopathy.

The chain employs TRBV4-3 and TRBJ2-1, with 11 nucleotides matching TRBD1. Trimming cost V 5 bases and J 9 bases; bases outside gene matches: 9. The CDR3 spans 15 residues. CDR1 and CDR2 (germline): LGHNA, YSLEER. DNA of the CDR3: TGCGCCAGCAGCGATGTCGGACAGGGGGCCGGTGAGCAGTTCTTC. Translation: CASSDVGQGAGEQFF.

This clonotype has a count of ten or more. The chain recombines TRBV6-2 or TRBV6-3 with TRBJ1-1; 8 nucleotides align to TRBD1. J gave up 0 bases and V 3 bases, and 3 bases lay outside the gene matches. Germline values: CDR1 MNHEY, CDR2 SVGEGT. The CDR3 is 15 residues long. The CDR3 protein is CASSYRTGLNTEAFF. Written as DNA, the CDR3 is TGTGCCAGCAGTTATCGGACAGGGCTGAACACTGAAGCTTTCTTT.

This clonotype was counted between two and nine times. The chain uses TRBV5-1 and TRBJ1-2; D is unresolved. Germline values: CDR1 SGHRS, CDR2 YFSETQ. This CDR3 comprises 14 residues. V gave up 4 bases and J gave up 2 bases, with 12 bases separating them. The CDR3: CASSQLTGNYGYTF. CDR3 DNA sequence: TGCGCCAGCAGCCAACTCACCGGCAACTATGGCTACACCTTC. Full variable domain (rest looked up from reference TRBV5-1 and TRBJ1-2): KAGVTQTPRYLIKTRGQQVTLSCSPISGHRSVSWYQQTPGQGLQFLFEYFSETQRNKGNFPGRFSGRQFSNSRSEMNVSTLELGDSALYLCASSQLTGNYGYTFGSGTRLTVV.

The chain has TRBV9 and TRBJ1-1; D remains ambiguous. The V gene's germline CDR1 is SGDLS and CDR2 YYNGEE. CDR3 length: 12 residues. V shed 3 bases and J shed 4 bases, with 7 bases lying between them. CDR3 protein: CASSAVGTEAFF. DNA for the CDR3: TGTGCCAGCAGCGCGGTTGGCACTGAAGCTTTCTTT.

This clonotype appeared many times. The rearrangement links TRBV3-1 to TRBJ2-1; D is unresolved. Germline assignment: CDR1 LGHDT and CDR2 YNNKEL (reference sequence). The length of the CDR3 is 12 residues. V was shortened by 5 bases and J by 8 bases, with 10 bases between the two germline ends. The CDR3 region is CASSNGPHEQFF. The DNA of the CDR3 is TGTGCCAGCAGCAACGGGCCCCATGAGCAGTTCTTC.

This clonotype occurred a few times. The rearrangement joins TRBV20-1 to TRBJ2-7; D gene unclear. The CDR3 extends over 15 amino acids. V dropped 4 bases and J dropped 3 bases, with 19 bases sitting between them. In germline, CDR1 is DFQATT, CDR2 SNEGSKA (reference sequence). The CDR3: CSAKGSARPIYEQYF. The CDR3, as DNA: TGCAGTGCTAAGGGCAGCGCTCGTCCTATCTACGAGCAGTACTTC.

This clonotype was counted ten times or more. V is TRBV27 and J is TRBJ2-3, with 8 nucleotides matching TRBD2. V was pared by 8 bases and J by 2 bases, with 6 bases of the junction left unmatched. The germline gives CDR1 MNHEY, CDR2 SMNVEV (reference sequence). The CDR3 spans 14 residues. CDR3 loop: CASLSGTNTDTQYF. CDR3 nucleotide sequence: TGTGCCAGCCTTAGCGGGACTAACACAGATACGCAGTATTTT.

This clonotype showed up just a few times. The V gene is TRBV20-1, the J gene TRBJ1-5; D is possibly TRBD1 (5 bases). The V end lost 3 bases, the J end lost 1 base, and 13 bases lay between the germline ends. This CDR3 comprises 15 residues. Germline V gene sequence: CDR1 DFQATT, CDR2 SNEGSKA (reference sequence). The CDR3 loop is CSARMQGRSNQPQHF. The CDR3 coding sequence is TGCAGTGCTAGGATGCAGGGAAGGAGCAATCAGCCCCAGCATTTT.

At least ten counts were recorded for this clonotype. V and J are TRBV6-1 and TRBJ1-5; 7 nucleotides line up with TRBD1. Germline-derived CDR1 and CDR2 are MNHNS and SASEGT. The junction had 5 bases not matched to a gene; V was cut back by 4 bases and J by 2 bases. There are 15 residues in the CDR3. This chain's CDR3 is CASSADRVGNQPQHF. CDR3 bases: TGTGCCAGCAGTGCCGACAGGGTCGGCAATCAGCCCCAGCATTTT.

The chain uses TRBV24-1 and TRBJ2-3; D unclear. Germline V gene sequence: CDR1 KGHDR, CDR2 SFDVKD. V was trimmed by 1 base and J by 1 base, leaving 8 bases between them. The CDR3 consists of 15 residues. In nucleotides, the CDR3 is TGTGCCACCAGTGATTTCAGGCAGGGCACAGATACGCAGTATTTT. Amino acids: CATSDFRQGTDTQYF.

The chain links TRBV7-9 to TRBJ1-4; 11 bases match TRBD1. This CDR3 is built from 14 residues. The germline CDR1 and CDR2 sequences are SEHNR and FQNEAQ (reference sequence). J lost 2 bases, V lost 9 bases, and 2 bases had no gene match. CDR3 bases: TGTGCCAGTCGGGACAGGGGGACTAATGAAAAACTGTTTTTT. This sequence encodes CASRDRGTNEKLFF.

This clonotype has ten or more counts. The rearrangement uses TRBV20-1 and TRBJ1-5, with D possibly matching TRBD1 (5 bases). Trimming pared 1 base from V and 7 bases from J, leaving 11 bases between. Per germline, CDR1 DFQATT and CDR2 SNEGSKA (reference sequence). CDR3 length: 13 amino acids. For the CDR3, the DNA is TGCAGTGCTAGAGCCTCGGGGGGGCAGCCCCAGCATTTT. Residues: CSARASGGQPQHF.

On this clonotype: A much larger clone lies a single base off, so this may be a read error. The chain combines TRBV29-1 with TRBJ2-7; TRBD1 aligns across 7 bases. Germline V gene data show CDR1 as SQVTM and CDR2 as ANQGSEA. The CDR3 is 12 amino acids. The CDR3 sequence is CSVAGDSYEQHF. The CDR3 DNA reads TGCAGCGTTGCTGGGGACAGCTACGAGCAGCACTTC.

Many counts were recorded for this clonotype. The rearrangement joins TRBV7-2 to TRBJ2-7; TRBD2 matches at 9 bases. V shed 3 bases and J 1 base; nucleotides not matched to a gene: 4. CDR1 SGHTA and CDR2 FQGNSA come from the germline V gene. The CDR3 runs to 15 residues. The CDR3 DNA reads as TGTGCCAGCAGCTTCGGACTAGCGATGTCCTACGAGCAGTACTTC. Encoded protein: CASSFGLAMSYEQYF. The whole variable domain, filled in from reference TRBV7-2 and TRBJ2-7, reads GAGVSQSPSNKVTEKGKDVELRCDPISGHTALYWYRQSLGQGLEFLIYFQGNSAPDKSGLPSDRFSAERTGGSVSTLTIQRTQQEDSAVYLCASSFGLAMSYEQYFGPGTRLTVT.

This clonotype was seen repeatedly, ten times or more. The rearrangement links TRBV30 to TRBJ2-1, with D hard to call. Trimming removed 2 bases from V and 6 bases from J, with 14 bases in between. Germline loops: CDR1 GTSNPN, CDR2 SVGIG (reference sequence). This CDR3 has 14 amino acids. The CDR3 region is CAWSTHVGGNEQFF. The CDR3 region has the DNA TGTGCCTGGAGTACGCACGTTGGTGGCAATGAGCAGTTCTTC.

This clonotype has at least ten counts. CDR3 protein: CAWSFLNEKLFF. DNA for the CDR3: TGTGCCTGGAGTTTCCTTAATGAAAAACTGTTTTTT. The chain joins TRBV30 to TRBJ1-4, with D unresolved. V was clipped by 2 bases and J by 4 bases, with 5 bases between them. In germline, CDR1 is GTSNPN, CDR2 SVGIG (reference sequence). The CDR3 consists of 12 residues. The full variable domain, rest sourced from reference TRBV30 and TRBJ1-4, is SQTIHQWPATLVQPVGSPLSLECTVEGTSNPNLYWYRQAAGRGLQLLFYSVGIGQISSEVPQNLSASRPQDRQFILSSKKLLLSDSGFYLCAWSFLNEKLFFGSGTQLSVL.

This clonotype was detected many times. The V call is TRBV28, the J call TRBJ2-5; TRBD1 matches 8 bases. CDR1 MDHEN and CDR2 SYDVKM come from the germline V gene. The CDR3 is made up of 14 amino acids. V trimming: 6 bases; J trimming: 5 bases; junction bases outside the gene matches: 8. CDR3 sequence reads: CASSIGQGWETQYF. The DNA for the CDR3 is TGTGCCAGCAGCATCGGACAGGGATGGGAGACCCAGTACTTC. The entire variable domain, with the rest obtained from reference TRBV28 and TRBJ2-5, is as follows: DVKVTQSSRYLVKRTGEKVFLECVQDMDHENMFWYRQDPGLGLRLIYFSYDVKMKEKGDIPEGYSVSREKKERFSLILESASTNQTSMYLCASSIGQGWETQYFGPGTRLLVL.

At least ten counts were recorded for this clonotype. The chain links TRBV5-5 to TRBJ2-1, with a tentative D call TRBD2 (5 bases). The CDR3 spans 15 residues. Germline V CDR1 and CDR2: SGHKS, YYEKEE (reference sequence). V was clipped by 2 bases and J by 8 bases, with 17 bases between them. In DNA form, the CDR3 reads TGTGCCAGCAGCTTCGGCCCGGAGGTTGGGTATGAGCAGTTCTTC. Translation: CASSFGPEVGYEQFF.

The chain is built from TRBV10-3 and TRBJ1-5, with D tentatively TRBD1 (6 bases). The germline V gene encodes CDR1 ENHRY and CDR2 SYGVKD. Trimming took 8 bases from V and 0 from J, leaving 17 bases between them. The CDR3 runs to 16 residues. The CDR3 is CAIGEGEGYSNQPQHF. The CDR3 bases are TGTGCCATCGGGGAGGGGGAGGGGTATAGCAATCAGCCCCAGCATTTT.